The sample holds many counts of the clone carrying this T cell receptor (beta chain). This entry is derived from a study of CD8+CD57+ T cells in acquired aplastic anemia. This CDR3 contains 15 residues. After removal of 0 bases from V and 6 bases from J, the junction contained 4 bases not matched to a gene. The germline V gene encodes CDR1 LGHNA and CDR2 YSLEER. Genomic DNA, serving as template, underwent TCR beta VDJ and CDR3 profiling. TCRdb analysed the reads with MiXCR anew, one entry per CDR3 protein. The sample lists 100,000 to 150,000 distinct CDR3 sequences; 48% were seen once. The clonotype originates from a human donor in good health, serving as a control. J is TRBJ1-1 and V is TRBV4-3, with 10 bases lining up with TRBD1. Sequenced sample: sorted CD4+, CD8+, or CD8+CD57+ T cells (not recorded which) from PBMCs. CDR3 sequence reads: CASSQEGQGLAEAFF. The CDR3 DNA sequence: TGCGCCAGCAGCCAAGAGGGACAGGGGCTGGCTGAAGCTTTCTTT.